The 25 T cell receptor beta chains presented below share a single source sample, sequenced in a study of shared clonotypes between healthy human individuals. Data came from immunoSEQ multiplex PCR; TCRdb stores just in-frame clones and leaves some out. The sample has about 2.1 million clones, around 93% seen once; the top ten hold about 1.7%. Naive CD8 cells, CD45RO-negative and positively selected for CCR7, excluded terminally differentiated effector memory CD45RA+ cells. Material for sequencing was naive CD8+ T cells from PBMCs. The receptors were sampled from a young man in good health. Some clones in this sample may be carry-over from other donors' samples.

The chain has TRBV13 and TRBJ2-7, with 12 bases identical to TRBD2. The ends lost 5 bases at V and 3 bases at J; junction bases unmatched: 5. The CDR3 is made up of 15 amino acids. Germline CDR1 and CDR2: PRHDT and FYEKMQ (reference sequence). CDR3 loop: CASSGGLAGLYEQYF. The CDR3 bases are TGTGCCAGCAGCGGTGGACTAGCGGGACTCTACGAGCAGTACTTC. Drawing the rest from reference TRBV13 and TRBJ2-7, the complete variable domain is AAGVIQSPRHLIKEKRETATLKCYPIPRHDTVYWYQQGPGQDPQFLISFYEKMQSDKGSIPDRFSAQQFSDYHSELNMSSLELGDSALYFCASSGGLAGLYEQYFGPGTRLTVT.

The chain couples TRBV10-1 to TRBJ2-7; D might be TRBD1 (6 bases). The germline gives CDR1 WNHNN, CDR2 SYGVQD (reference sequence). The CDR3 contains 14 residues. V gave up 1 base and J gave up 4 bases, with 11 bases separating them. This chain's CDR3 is CASSELTGIYEQYF. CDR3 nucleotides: TGCGCCAGCAGTGAGTTAACAGGGATTTACGAGCAGTACTTC.

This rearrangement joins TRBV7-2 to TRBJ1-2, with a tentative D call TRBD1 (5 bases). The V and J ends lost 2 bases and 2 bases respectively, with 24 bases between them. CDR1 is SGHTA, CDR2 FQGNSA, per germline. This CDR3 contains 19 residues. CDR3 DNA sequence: TGTGCCAGCAGCTTATTCGCGGGACCGGTAGGGTTAGGGAACTATGGCTACACCTTC. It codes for CASSLFAGPVGLGNYGYTF.

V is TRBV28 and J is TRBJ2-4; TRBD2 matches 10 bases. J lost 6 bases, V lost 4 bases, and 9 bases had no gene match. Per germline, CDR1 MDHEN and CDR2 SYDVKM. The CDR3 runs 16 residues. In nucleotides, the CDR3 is TGTGCCAGCAGTTACCTCTTAGCGGGAGGAGGAAACATTCAGTACTTC. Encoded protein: CASSYLLAGGGNIQYF. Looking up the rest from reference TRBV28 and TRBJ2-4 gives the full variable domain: DVKVTQSSRYLVKRTGEKVFLECVQDMDHENMFWYRQDPGLGLRLIYFSYDVKMKEKGDIPEGYSVSREKKERFSLILESASTNQTSMYLCASSYLLAGGGNIQYFGAGTRLSVL.

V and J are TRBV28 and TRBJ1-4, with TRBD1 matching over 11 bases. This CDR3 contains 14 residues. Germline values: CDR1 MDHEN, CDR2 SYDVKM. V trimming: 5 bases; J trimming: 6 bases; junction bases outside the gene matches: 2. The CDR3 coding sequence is TGTGCCAGCAGTGGGACAGGGGGTCATGAAAAACTGTTTTTT. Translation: CASSGTGGHEKLFF.

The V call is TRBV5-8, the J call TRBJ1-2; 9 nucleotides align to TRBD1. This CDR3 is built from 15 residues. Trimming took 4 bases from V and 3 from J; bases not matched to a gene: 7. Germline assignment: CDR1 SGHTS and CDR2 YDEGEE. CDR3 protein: CASSELTGGDYGYTF. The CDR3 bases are TGTGCCAGCAGCGAATTGACAGGGGGGGACTATGGCTACACCTTC.

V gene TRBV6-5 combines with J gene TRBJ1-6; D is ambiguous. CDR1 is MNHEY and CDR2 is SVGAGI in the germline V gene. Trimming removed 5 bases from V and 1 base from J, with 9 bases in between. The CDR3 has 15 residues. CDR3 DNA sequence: TGTGCCAGCAGTCCCGAAGGATCCTATAATTCACCCCTCCACTTT. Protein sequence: CASSPEGSYNSPLHF.

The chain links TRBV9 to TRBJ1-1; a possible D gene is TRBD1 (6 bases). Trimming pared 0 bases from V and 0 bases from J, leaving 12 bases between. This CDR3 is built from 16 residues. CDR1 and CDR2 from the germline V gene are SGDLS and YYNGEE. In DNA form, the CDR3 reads TGTGCCAGCAGCGTAGGACGGGGGCGCATGAACACTGAAGCTTTCTTT. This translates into CASSVGRGRMNTEAFF.

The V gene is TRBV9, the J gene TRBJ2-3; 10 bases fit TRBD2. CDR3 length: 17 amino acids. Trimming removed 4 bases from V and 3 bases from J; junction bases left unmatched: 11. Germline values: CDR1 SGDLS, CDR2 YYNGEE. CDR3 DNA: TGTGCCAGCAGCCCCCGACCAGCGGGAGGGCCTACAGATACGCAGTATTTT. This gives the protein CASSPRPAGGPTDTQYF.

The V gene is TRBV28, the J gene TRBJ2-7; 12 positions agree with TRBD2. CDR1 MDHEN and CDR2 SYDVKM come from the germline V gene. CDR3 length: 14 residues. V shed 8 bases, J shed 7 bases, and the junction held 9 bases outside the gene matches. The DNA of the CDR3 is TGTGCCAGCGACCAGACTAGCGGGAGTGGAGAGCAGTACTTC. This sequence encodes CASDQTSGSGEQYF.

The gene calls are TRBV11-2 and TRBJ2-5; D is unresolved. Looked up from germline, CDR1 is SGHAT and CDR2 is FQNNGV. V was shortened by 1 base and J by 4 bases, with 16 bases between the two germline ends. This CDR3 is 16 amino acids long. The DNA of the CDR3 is TGTGCCAGCAGCTTAGTTAGTGGGCAGCAATTAGAGACCCAGTACTTC. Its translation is CASSLVSGQQLETQYF.

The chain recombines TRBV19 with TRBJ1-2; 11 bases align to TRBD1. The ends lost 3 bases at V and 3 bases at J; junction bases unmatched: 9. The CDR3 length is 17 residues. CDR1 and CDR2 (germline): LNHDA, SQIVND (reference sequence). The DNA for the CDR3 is TGTGCCAGTAGTATGCCTGACCGGACAGGGGGCGACTATGGCTACACCTTC. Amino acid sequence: CASSMPDRTGGDYGYTF.

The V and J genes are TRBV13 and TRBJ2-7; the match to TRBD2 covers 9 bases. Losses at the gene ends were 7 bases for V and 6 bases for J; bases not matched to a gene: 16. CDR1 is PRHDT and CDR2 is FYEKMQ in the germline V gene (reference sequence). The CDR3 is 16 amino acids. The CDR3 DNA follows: TGTGCCAGCACCACTAGATCTAGCGGGGTGGTTAGCGAGCAGTACTTC. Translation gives CASTTRSSGVVSEQYF.

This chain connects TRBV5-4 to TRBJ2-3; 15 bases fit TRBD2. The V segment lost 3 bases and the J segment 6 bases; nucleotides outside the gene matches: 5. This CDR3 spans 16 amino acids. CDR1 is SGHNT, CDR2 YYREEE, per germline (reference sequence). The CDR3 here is CASSSGTSGRTDTQYF. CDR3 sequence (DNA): TGTGCCAGCAGCTCCGGGACTAGCGGGAGGACTGATACGCAGTATTTT.

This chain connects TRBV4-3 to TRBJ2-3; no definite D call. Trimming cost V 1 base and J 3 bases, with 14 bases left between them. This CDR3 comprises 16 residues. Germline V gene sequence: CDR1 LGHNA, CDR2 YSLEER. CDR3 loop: CASSQVVSPVTDTQYF. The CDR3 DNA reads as TGCGCCAGCAGCCAAGTTGTTAGCCCTGTTACAGATACGCAGTATTTT.

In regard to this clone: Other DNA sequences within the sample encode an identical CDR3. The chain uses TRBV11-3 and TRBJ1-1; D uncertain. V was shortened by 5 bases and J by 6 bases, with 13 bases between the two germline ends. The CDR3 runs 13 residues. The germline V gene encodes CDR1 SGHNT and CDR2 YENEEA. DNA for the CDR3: TGTGCCAGCAGCCCCCGAGGAGGCGCTGAAGCTTTCTTT. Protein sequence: CASSPRGGAEAFF.

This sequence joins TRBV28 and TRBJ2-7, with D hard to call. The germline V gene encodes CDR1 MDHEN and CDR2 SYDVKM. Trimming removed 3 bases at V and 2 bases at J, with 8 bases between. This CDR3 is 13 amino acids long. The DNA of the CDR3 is TGTGCCAGCAGTTTTGGGGAAGCCTACGAGCAGTACTTC. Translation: CASSFGEAYEQYF.

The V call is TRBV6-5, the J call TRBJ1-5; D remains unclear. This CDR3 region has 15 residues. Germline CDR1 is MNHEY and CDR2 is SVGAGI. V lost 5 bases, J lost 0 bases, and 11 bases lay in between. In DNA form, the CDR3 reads TGTGCCAGCAGTACCGGACGGTATAGCAATCAGCCCCAGCATTTT. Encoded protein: CASSTGRYSNQPQHF.

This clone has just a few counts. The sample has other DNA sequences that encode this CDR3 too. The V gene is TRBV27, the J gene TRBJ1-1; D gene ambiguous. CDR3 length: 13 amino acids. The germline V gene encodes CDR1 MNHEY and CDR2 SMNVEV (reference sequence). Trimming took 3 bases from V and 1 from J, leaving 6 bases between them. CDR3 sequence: CASSFSPNTEAFF. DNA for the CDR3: TGTGCCAGCAGTTTTTCCCCGAACACTGAAGCTTTCTTT.

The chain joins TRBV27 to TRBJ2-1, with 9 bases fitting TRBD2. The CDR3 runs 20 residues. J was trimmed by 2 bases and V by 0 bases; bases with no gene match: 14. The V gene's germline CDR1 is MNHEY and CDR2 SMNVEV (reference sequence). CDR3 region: CASSLSNLAGPPTAYNEQFF. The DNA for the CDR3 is TGTGCCAGCAGTTTATCGAATCTAGCGGGACCCCCAACTGCCTACAATGAGCAGTTCTTC.

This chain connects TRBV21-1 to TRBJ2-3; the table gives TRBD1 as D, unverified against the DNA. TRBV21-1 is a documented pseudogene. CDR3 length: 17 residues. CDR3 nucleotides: TGTGCCAGCAGCAAAGGTAGACAGGGCGTAAGCGCAGATACGCAGTATTTT. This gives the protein CASSKGRQGVSADTQYF.

In DNA form, the CDR3 reads TGTGCCAGCAGCTTAGTGGGACAGGGGGCAGAGACGGACACTGAAGCTTTCTTT. Residues: CASSLVGQGAETDTEAFF. The chain uses TRBV7-3 and TRBJ1-1; TRBD1 matches 12 bases. The V and J ends lost 2 bases and 3 bases, in that order; junction bases with no gene match: 10. CDR3 length: 18 residues. CDR1 and CDR2 from the germline V gene are SGHTA and FQGTGA.

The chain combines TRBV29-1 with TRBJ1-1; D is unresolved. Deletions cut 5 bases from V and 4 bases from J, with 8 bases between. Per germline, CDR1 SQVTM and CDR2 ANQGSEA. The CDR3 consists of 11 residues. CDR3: CSVPRGTEAFF. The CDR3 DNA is TGCAGCGTTCCACGGGGCACTGAAGCTTTCTTT.

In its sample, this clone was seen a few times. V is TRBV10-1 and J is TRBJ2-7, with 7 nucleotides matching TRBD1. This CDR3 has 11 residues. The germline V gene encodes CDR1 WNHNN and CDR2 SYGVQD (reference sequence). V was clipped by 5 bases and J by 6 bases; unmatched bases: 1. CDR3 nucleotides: TGCGCCAGCAGTCGGGACAGCGAGCAGTACTTC. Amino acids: CASSRDSEQYF.

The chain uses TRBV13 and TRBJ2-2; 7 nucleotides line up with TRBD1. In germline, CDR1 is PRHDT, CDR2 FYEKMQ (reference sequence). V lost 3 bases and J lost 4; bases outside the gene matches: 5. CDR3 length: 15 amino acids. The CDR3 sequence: CASSLPGQPTGELFF. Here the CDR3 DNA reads TGTGCCAGCAGCTTGCCGGGACAGCCCACCGGGGAGCTGTTTTTT.